One and the same sample provided the 29 T cell receptor beta chains below, sequenced in a study of a mutant IDH1 vaccine in newly diagnosed glioma. Produced via immunoSEQ multiplex PCR; TCRdb's table is partial and in-frame only. This repertoire shows some 120,000 clones, roughly 75% found once; its top ten account for about 5.5%. The time point is: week 11, during vaccination. Each dose delivered 300 ug of mutant IDH1 20-mer peptide subcutaneously with imiquimod. These receptors lack a known antigen. The input for sequencing was PBMCs, taken from a glioma patient whose treatment included an IDH1 peptide vaccine. These receptor sequences come from a man in his forties or fifties with glioma.

This chain connects TRBV28 to TRBJ1-5; TRBD1 agrees at 7 bases. This CDR3 is built from 17 residues. In germline, CDR1 is MDHEN, CDR2 SYDVKM. V was pared by 4 bases and J by 1 base, with 10 bases of the junction left unmatched. CDR3: CASSSGTASLSNQPQHF. CDR3 DNA sequence: TGTGCCAGCAGTTCCGGGACAGCGTCCTTGAGCAATCAGCCCCAGCATTTT.

The rearrangement uses TRBV5-1 and TRBJ2-5, with D possibly matching TRBD2 (7 bases). Trimming cost V 2 bases and J 4 bases, with 12 bases left between them. The CDR3 covers 14 residues. CDR1 is SGHRS and CDR2 is YFSETQ in the germline V gene. DNA of the CDR3: TGCGCCAGCAGCTTCCGGGGGGCCCTAGAGACCCAGTACTTC. Translated, it gives CASSFRGALETQYF.

The chain recombines TRBV4-1 with TRBJ1-5; TRBD1 agrees at 9 bases. Germline CDR1 is MGHRA and CDR2 is YSYEKL. V dropped 1 base and J dropped 7; count of bases not matched to a gene: 5. The CDR3 is made up of 15 amino acids. CDR3 nucleotides: TGCGCCAGCAGCCAAGGGACAGGGGAAAGGCAGCCCCAGCATTTT. This encodes CASSQGTGERQPQHF.

The chain links TRBV5-6 to TRBJ2-1; perhaps TRBD2 as D (5 bases). CDR1 is SGHDT, CDR2 YYEEEE, per germline. CDR3 length: 16 residues. With 1 base removed from V and 10 bases from J, the gap between germline ends came to 21 bases. The chain's CDR3 is CASSLLVGEPGGEQFF. The CDR3 region has the DNA TGTGCCAGCAGCTTGCTTGTCGGGGAACCCGGCGGAGAGCAGTTCTTC. Full variable domain (outside the CDR3, taken from reference TRBV5-6 and TRBJ2-1): DAGVTQSPTHLIKTRGQQVTLRCSPKSGHDTVSWYQQALGQGPQFIFQYYEEEERQRGNFPDRFSGHQFPNYSSELNVNALLLGDSALYLCASSLLVGEPGGEQFFGPGTRLTVL.

The chain links TRBV9 to TRBJ2-2; 8 bases match TRBD2. The CDR3 totals 15 residues. From germline, CDR1 is SGDLS and CDR2 YYNGEE. Trimming at V came to 1 base and at J to 4 bases, leaving 3 bases not matched to a gene. The chain's CDR3 is CASSVSGGLTGELFF. For the CDR3, the DNA is TGTGCCAGCAGCGTAAGCGGGGGCCTCACCGGGGAGCTGTTTTTT.

The V and J genes are TRBV7-2 and TRBJ2-2; D unresolved. The CDR3 contains 13 residues. From germline, CDR1 is SGHTA and CDR2 FQGNSA. V gave up 3 bases and J gave up 9 bases, with 11 bases separating them. The CDR3 DNA reads as TGTGCCAGCAGCTTGGGCCGAACGAGGGAGCTGTTTTTT. The encoded protein is CASSLGRTRELFF.

CDR3: CASSEQGQGVTYEQYF. The CDR3 DNA is TGTGCCAGCAGCGAACAGGGACAGGGTGTGACCTACGAGCAGTACTTC. The chain recombines TRBV5-4 with TRBJ2-7, with TRBD1 matching 9 bases. V was pared by 4 bases and J by 2 bases, with 10 bases of the junction left unmatched. CDR3 length equals 16 residues. CDR1 is SGHNT, CDR2 YYREEE, per germline (reference sequence).

This chain connects TRBV4-1 to TRBJ2-1, with D possibly matching TRBD2 (5 bases). Germline V gene lookup returns CDR1 MGHRA and CDR2 YSYEKL. Trimming took off 2 bases at V and 7 bases at J, with 9 bases between the two ends. The CDR3 has 13 amino acids. The CDR3 coding sequence is TGCGCCAGCAGCCAATGGACTGGGAATGAGCAGTTCTTC. Protein product: CASSQWTGNEQFF.

The rearrangement joins TRBV19 to TRBJ1-5; possible D gene TRBD1, 5 bases. From germline, CDR1 is LNHDA and CDR2 SQIVND (reference sequence). Trimming took 3 bases from V and 2 from J, leaving 11 bases between them. This CDR3 region has 15 residues. The CDR3 DNA reads TGTGCCAGTAGTATTTCAGGGTGGGGCAATCAGCCCCAGCATTTT. Protein: CASSISGWGNQPQHF.

The chain is built from TRBV6-5 and TRBJ1-1; TRBD1 might be the D (5 bases). The CDR3 spans 13 residues. Deletions cut 7 bases from V and 6 bases from J, with 15 bases between. Germline assignment: CDR1 MNHEY and CDR2 SVGAGI. CDR3 sequence (DNA): TGTGCCAGCAACGTCAGGGCGGAGGCTGAAGCTTTCTTT. Translating it yields CASNVRAEAEAFF.

This clone is a singleton in its sample. This chain joins TRBV30 and TRBJ1-6; no clear D. CDR1 GTSNPN and CDR2 SVGIG come from the germline V gene (reference sequence). V was shortened by 5 bases and J by 5 bases, with 13 bases between the two germline ends. This CDR3 is 14 amino acids long. The CDR3 DNA reads TGTGCCTGGGGAGCCGGGCAGAATAATTCACCCCTCCACTTT. It encodes CAWGAGQNNSPLHF.

This clone appeared a few times. The J gene is TRBJ1-1, the V gene TRBV10-1; D ambiguous. V lost 6 bases to trimming and J lost 1 base, with 9 bases between them. Germline values: CDR1 WNHNN, CDR2 SYGVQD (reference sequence). The CDR3 runs 13 residues. The CDR3 DNA follows: TGCGCCAGCAGGAGGAAGACGAACACTGAAGCTTTCTTT. This sequence encodes CASRRKTNTEAFF.

This clone was seen more than once but under ten times. The J gene is TRBJ2-3, the V gene TRBV7-2; 13 bases agree with TRBD2. The ends lost 5 bases at V and 6 bases at J; junction bases unmatched: 11. The CDR3 has 17 amino acids. From germline, CDR1 is SGHTA and CDR2 FQGNSA. The DNA for the CDR3 is TGTGCCAGCAGCCGACCGACTAGCGGGGGGCTGAGGGATACGCAGTATTTT. Encoded protein: CASSRPTSGGLRDTQYF.

This chain uses TRBV2 with TRBJ1-5; TRBD1 agrees at 10 bases. The CDR3 has 15 residues. CDR1 and CDR2 (germline): SNHLY, FYNNEI. V shed 7 bases, J shed 1 base, and the junction held 4 bases outside the gene matches. CDR3 DNA sequence: TGTGCCAGCACGGACAGGGGGGGAAGCAATCAGCCCCAGCATTTT. Translation gives CASTDRGGSNQPQHF.

The rearrangement links TRBV9 to TRBJ2-2, with 7 bases lining up with TRBD1. The germline CDR1 and CDR2 sequences are SGDLS and YYNGEE. The V gene end was trimmed by 4 bases and the J gene end by 0 bases; junction bases not matched to a gene: 6. The CDR3 covers 16 residues. Here the CDR3 reads CASSIRTGANTGELFF. CDR3 nucleotide sequence: TGTGCCAGCAGCATACGGACAGGAGCGAACACCGGGGAGCTGTTTTTT.

Only one count was recorded for this clone. The J gene is TRBJ1-3, the V gene TRBV12-5, with D unclear. V was pared by 4 bases and J by 4 bases, with 8 bases between. The CDR3 is 13 amino acids. Germline assignment: CDR1 LGHNT and CDR2 FRNRAP. The CDR3 nucleotides are TGTGCTAGTGGTTCGGCCGGCGGAAACACCATATATTTT. Translating gives CASGSAGGNTIYF.

The V and J genes are TRBV15 and TRBJ2-3, with no clear D. The CDR3 is 16 residues long. The germline CDR1 and CDR2 sequences are LNHNV and YYDKDF (reference sequence). V lost 0 bases to trimming and J lost 1 base, with 11 bases between them. CDR3 in DNA: TGTGCCACCAGCAGAGATCTAGGTGCGGGCACAGATACGCAGTATTTT. Translated, it gives CATSRDLGAGTDTQYF.

There are a few counts of this clone. The rearrangement links TRBV27 to TRBJ2-4; 7 nucleotides match TRBD1. V shed 10 bases and J 5 bases; nucleotides not matched to a gene: 14. Germline loops: CDR1 MNHEY, CDR2 SMNVEV (reference sequence). CDR3 size: 15 residues. The CDR3 loop is CATRLPGTAQNIQYF. The CDR3 DNA follows: TGTGCCACCAGACTCCCCGGGACAGCACAAAACATTCAGTACTTC.

This clone was found once. The V and J genes are TRBV27 and TRBJ1-5; D unclear. The CDR3 totals 13 residues. Germline CDR1 is MNHEY and CDR2 is SMNVEV (reference sequence). The V gene lost 6 bases and the J gene lost 9 bases, with 15 bases spanning the gap. The CDR3 DNA sequence: TGTGCCAGCAGCAGAGGACGGGAACGGCCCCAGCATTTT. The encoded protein is CASSRGRERPQHF.

This chain links TRBV4-3 with TRBJ2-3, with 7 bases that match TRBD2. This CDR3 comprises 16 residues. The V segment lost 0 bases and the J segment 2 bases; nucleotides outside the gene matches: 5. From germline, CDR1 is LGHNA and CDR2 YSLEER. CDR3 nucleotide sequence: TGCGCCAGCAGCCAAGAAGGGGCGGGGGACACAGATACGCAGTATTTT. It translates to CASSQEGAGDTDTQYF.

V and J are TRBV7-9 and TRBJ2-2; D call uncertain. V was cut by 4 bases and J by 6 bases, with 12 bases left in between. The CDR3 is 14 amino acids. Per the germline V gene, CDR1 is SEHNR and CDR2 is FQNEAQ (reference sequence). This CDR3 reads CASSSDLSAGELFF. The CDR3 DNA sequence: TGTGCCAGCAGCTCCGACTTAAGCGCCGGGGAGCTGTTTTTT.

DNA of the CDR3: TGTGCCAGCAGCTTGTACACTTCCGAGCAGTACTTC. This translates into CASSLYTSEQYF. V gene TRBV5-8 combines with J gene TRBJ2-7; D ambiguous. The length of the CDR3 is 12 residues. Germline CDR1 is SGHTS and CDR2 is YDEGEE. The V end was cut by 1 base, the J end by 6 bases, with 8 bases between.

Of note for this clone: A junction boundary mismatches the germline segment, possibly from a read error. The chain joins TRBV14 to TRBJ1-1; TRBD1 matches 7 bases. The CDR3 is 14 amino acids. Germline lookup yields CDR1 SGHDN and CDR2 FVKESK. CDR3 sequence reads: CASSQENRGPGVIF. CDR3 bases: TGTGCCAGCAGCCAAGAAAACAGGGGCCCCGGGGTGATCTTT.

The J gene is TRBJ2-2, the V gene TRBV28; either TRBD1 or TRBD2 may fit D (6 bases each). The CDR3 consists of 17 residues. Per germline, CDR1 MDHEN and CDR2 SYDVKM. Trimming cost V 6 bases and J 1 base, with 18 bases left between them. As DNA, the CDR3 is TGTGCCAGCAGCCGCCGAAATCGGGGGCGGAACACCGGGGAGCTGTTTTTT. Amino acids: CASSRRNRGRNTGELFF.

The V gene is TRBV28, the J gene TRBJ2-7; D ambiguous. Looked up from germline, CDR1 is MDHEN and CDR2 is SYDVKM. This CDR3 contains 14 residues. V was clipped by 4 bases and J by 2 bases, with 12 bases between them. The CDR3 loop is CASSSPAVTYEQYF. The CDR3 nucleotides read TGTGCCAGCAGTTCCCCGGCGGTGACCTACGAGCAGTACTTC.

The rearrangement joins TRBV5-1 to TRBJ2-5, with 7 positions matching TRBD1. The CDR3 has 14 amino acids. V shed 0 bases, J shed 4 bases, and the junction held 3 bases outside the gene matches. Germline lookup yields CDR1 SGHRS and CDR2 YFSETQ. The DNA of the CDR3 is TGCGCCAGCAGCTTGGTAGGGGGCCGAGAGACCCAGTACTTC. Translation gives CASSLVGGRETQYF.

The rearrangement uses TRBV2 and TRBJ2-1; TRBD2 agrees at 7 bases. Germline CDR1 SNHLY, CDR2 FYNNEI. V lost 8 bases, J lost 0 bases, and 13 bases stayed unmatched. The CDR3 consists of 17 residues. DNA of the CDR3: TGTGCCAGCCGGCGGGCTAGCGGTCTAAGCTCCTACAATGAGCAGTTCTTC. This translates into CASRRASGLSSYNEQFF.

This chain links TRBV14 with TRBJ1-4, with TRBD1 as a possible D gene (6 bases). The V and J ends lost 4 bases and 8 bases respectively, with 20 bases between them. Germline-derived CDR1 and CDR2 are SGHDN and FVKESK. This CDR3 contains 16 residues. The CDR3 sequence: CASSRRDIGPVEKLFF. CDR3 bases: TGTGCCAGCAGCCGCCGGGACATAGGGCCGGTCGAAAAACTGTTTTTT.

The genes are TRBV12-5 and TRBJ2-4; D not certain. V dropped 1 base and J dropped 2 bases, with 15 bases sitting between them. The CDR3 is made up of 17 amino acids. Per the germline V gene, CDR1 is LGHNT and CDR2 is FRNRAP. The DNA for the CDR3 is TGTGCTAGTGGTTTGGGGAGTACGGAAGGGACCAAAAACATTCAGTACTTC. Its protein product is CASGLGSTEGTKNIQYF.